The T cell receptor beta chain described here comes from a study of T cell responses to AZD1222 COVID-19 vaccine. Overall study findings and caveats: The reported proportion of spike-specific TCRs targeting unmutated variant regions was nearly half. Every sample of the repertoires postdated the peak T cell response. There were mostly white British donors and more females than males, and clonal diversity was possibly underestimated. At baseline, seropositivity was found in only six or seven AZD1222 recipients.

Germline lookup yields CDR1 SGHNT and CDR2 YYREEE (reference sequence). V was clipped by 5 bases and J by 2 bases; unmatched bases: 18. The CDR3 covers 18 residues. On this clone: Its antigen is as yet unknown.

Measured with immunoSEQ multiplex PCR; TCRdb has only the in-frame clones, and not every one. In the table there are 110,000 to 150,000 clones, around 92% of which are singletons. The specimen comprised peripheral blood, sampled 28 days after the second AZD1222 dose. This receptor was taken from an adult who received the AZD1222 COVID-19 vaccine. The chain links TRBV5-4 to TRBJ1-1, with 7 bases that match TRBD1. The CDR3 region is CASSPGLGTAKDNTEAFF. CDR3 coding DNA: TGTGCCAGCAGTCCGGGGCTCGGGACAGCTAAGGACAACACTGAAGCTTTCTTT.